Sequencing of this TCR beta chain was carried out in a study of cytomegalovirus exposure and HLA in healthy donors. Broader study findings: In a later analysis, fewer than 20,000 TCR beta sequences were associated with HLA alleles at 0.05 false discovery rate. Earlier results showed most TCR beta V segments being productive about 90% or about 30% of the time.

Vbeta (60) and Jbeta (13) primers were used in the PCR. The assay was immunoSEQ multiplex PCR, and TCRdb's table has in-frame clones only and misses some. The sample holds approximately 220,000 clones, less than 80% seen once. About this clone itself: Its target is unknown.

J was trimmed by 2 bases and V by 1 base; bases with no gene match: 7. Germline lookup yields CDR1 GTSNPN and CDR2 SVGIG (reference sequence). The CDR3 contains 16 residues. The chain has TRBV30 and TRBJ1-5; 8 nucleotides align to TRBD1. Sequenced input: PBMCs. This clonotype was sampled from a girl aged 2-9 years in good health and CMV-seronegative. Here the CDR3 reads CAWSARTGKGNQPQHF. CDR3 nucleotides: TGTGCCTGGAGTGCCAGGACAGGGAAGGGCAATCAGCCCCAGCATTTT.